The sequence of this T cell receptor (beta chain) was determined in a study of tumor-infiltrating lymphocytes in oesophageal squamous cell carcinoma. CDR1 is SGHTA and CDR2 is FQGNSA in the germline V gene. The CDR3 contains 13 residues. V dropped 6 bases and J dropped 6 bases, with 14 bases sitting between them. One entry per CDR3 protein, called by TCRdb with MiXCR from the PCR reads. The sample contains approximately 17,000 distinct CDR3 sequences, roughly 46% of which appear only once. The J gene is TRBJ1-1, the V gene TRBV7-2; D is perhaps TRBD1 (5 bases). This clonotype originated in a female donor with esophageal squamous cell carcinoma. The sample comprised blood. The DNA of the CDR3 is TGTGCCAGCAGTTTGCAGGGCGCGGCTGAAGCTTTCTTT. Its protein product is CASSLQGAAEAFF.